This T cell receptor beta chain was sequenced for a study of blood T cell repertoires in COVID-19. The overall study: The study drew acute and convalescent COVID-19 samples from the United States, Italy and Spain.

The CDR3 sequence is 17 residues long. V shed 5 bases, J shed 4 bases, and the junction held 16 bases outside the gene matches. Germline lookup yields CDR1 MDHEN and CDR2 SYDVKM. This table comes from immunoSEQ multiplex PCR, and its TCRdb copy is limited to in-frame clones, with some not included. The sample contains 68,000 or so clones, over 80% of which appear only once. The receptor was derived from a human donor in a cohort sampled during active COVID-19. The chain has TRBV28 and TRBJ2-7; 8 nucleotides agree with TRBD2. Sequenced sample: peripheral blood. The CDR3 spells CASSPLTGGPVSYEQYF. The CDR3 region has the DNA TGTGCCAGCAGTCCGCTCACGGGAGGGCCAGTCTCGTACGAGCAGTACTTC.